The text below deals with one TCR beta chain. It was with a sample-barcoded 5' primer and a J-beta primer mix that a second PCR of about 6 to 12 cycles was run. Each CDR3 protein gets one entry after TCRdb re-called the 5' RACE reads with MiXCR. The sample includes 1,300,000 or so distinct CDR3 sequences, roughly 59% of them seen just once. The entry originates in a study of blood T cells in healthy people across ages. A minimum of 7 million PBMCs was isolated per sample. The clonotype comes from a man in his late teens or twenties in good health. Source material: blood.

The CDR3 DNA reads as TGTGCCATCAGTTCCGACAGCTACGAGCAGTACTTC. Translating it yields CAISSDSYEQYF. V is TRBV10-3 and J is TRBJ2-7; D is possibly TRBD1 (5 bases). This CDR3 is 12 amino acids long. The V gene's germline CDR1 is ENHRY and CDR2 SYGVKD. V was pared by 5 bases and J by 3 bases, with 8 bases between.